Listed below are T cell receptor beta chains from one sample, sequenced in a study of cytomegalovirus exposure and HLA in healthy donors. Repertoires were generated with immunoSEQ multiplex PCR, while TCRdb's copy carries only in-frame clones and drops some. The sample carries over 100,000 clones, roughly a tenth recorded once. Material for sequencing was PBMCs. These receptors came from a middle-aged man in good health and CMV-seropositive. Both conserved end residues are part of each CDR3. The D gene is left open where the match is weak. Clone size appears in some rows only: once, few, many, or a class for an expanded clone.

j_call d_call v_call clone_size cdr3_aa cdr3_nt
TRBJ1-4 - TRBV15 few CATSRGQDGKLFF TGTGCCACCAGCAGAGGCCAGGATGGAAAACTGTTTTTT
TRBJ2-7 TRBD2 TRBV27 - CASSTTSGSHSYEQYF TGTGCCAGCAGTACTACCAGCGGGAGTCACTCCTACGAGCAGTACTTC
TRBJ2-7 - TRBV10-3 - CAISDLSTGTSYEQYF TGTGCCATCAGTGACCTTTCTACAGGGACCTCCTACGAGCAGTACTTC
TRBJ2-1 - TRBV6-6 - CASSSSGTLLNEQFF TGTGCCAGCAGTTCCTCCGGGACTCTCCTTAATGAGCAGTTCTTC
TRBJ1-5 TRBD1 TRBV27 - CASSWDSTNQPQHF TGTGCCAGCAGTTGGGACAGCACCAATCAGCCCCAGCATTTT
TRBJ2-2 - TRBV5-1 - CASSLGQRNTGELFF TGCGCCAGCAGCTTGGGACAGAGGAACACCGGGGAGCTGTTTTTT
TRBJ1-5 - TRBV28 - CASSLSPLSQPQHF TGTGCCAGCAGCCTTTCCCCGTTGAGTCAGCCCCAGCATTTT
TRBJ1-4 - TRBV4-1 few CASSQDPANEKLFF TGCGCCAGCAGCCAAGATCCCGCTAATGAAAAACTGTTTTTT
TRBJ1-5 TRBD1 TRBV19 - CASSTDRVNQPQHF TGTGCCAGTAGCACGGACAGGGTCAATCAGCCCCAGCATTTT
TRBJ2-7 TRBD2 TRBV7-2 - CASSLESGGQGTREGEQYF TGTGCCAGCAGCTTAGAATCGGGGGGGCAGGGAACAAGGGAAGGGGAGCAGTACTTC
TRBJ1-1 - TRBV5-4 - CASSSLPDMNTEAFF TGTGCCAGCAGCTCCCTGCCGGACATGAACACTGAAGCTTTCTTT
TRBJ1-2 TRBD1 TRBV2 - CASQDRGEFYGYTF TGTGCCAGTCAGGACAGGGGAGAATTTTATGGCTACACCTTC
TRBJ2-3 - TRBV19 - CASSSTGTGPDTQYF TGTGCCAGTAGTTCGACCGGGACTGGACCAGATACGCAGTATTTT
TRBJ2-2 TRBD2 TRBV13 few CASSSEGSGRFGELFF TGTGCCAGCAGCTCAGAGGGTAGCGGGAGGTTCGGGGAGCTGTTTTTT
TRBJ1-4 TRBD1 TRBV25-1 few CASSRDRGSSDNEKLFF TGTGCCAGCAGCCGGGACAGGGGGTCATCCGATAATGAAAAACTGTTTTTT
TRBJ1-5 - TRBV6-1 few CASSGGGLPQHF TGTGCCAGCAGTGGGGGGGGGCTTCCCCAGCATTTT
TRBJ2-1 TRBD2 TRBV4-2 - CASSQEASGGNNEQFF TGTGCCAGCAGCCAAGAGGCTAGCGGGGGGAACAATGAGCAGTTCTTC
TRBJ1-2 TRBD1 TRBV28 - CASRDSGTNYGYTF TGTGCCAGCCGGGACAGTGGGACTAACTATGGCTACACCTTC
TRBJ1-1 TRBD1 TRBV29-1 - CSGTGGLNTEAFF TGCAGCGGGACAGGGGGTTTGAACACTGAAGCTTTCTTT
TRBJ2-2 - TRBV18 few CASSLPSLGRGRTGELFF TGTGCCAGCTCACTCCCCTCTCTCGGGAGGGGGCGGACCGGGGAGCTGTTTTTT
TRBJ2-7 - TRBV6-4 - CASSSGSPYF TGTGCCAGCAGTTCAGGGTCCCCGTACTTC
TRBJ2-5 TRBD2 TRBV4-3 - CASSQISGRAGTQYF TGCGCCAGCAGCCAAATTAGCGGGAGGGCAGGAACCCAGTACTTC
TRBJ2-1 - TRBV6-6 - CASSFRESSYNEQFF TGTGCCAGCAGTTTCCGGGAGAGCTCCTACAATGAGCAGTTCTTC
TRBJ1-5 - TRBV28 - CASSFRWGRRTNSNQPQHF TGTGCCAGCAGTTTTAGATGGGGCAGGCGTACCAATAGCAATCAGCCCCAGCATTTT
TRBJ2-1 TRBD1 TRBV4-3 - CASSQATGGLVDEQFF TGCGCCAGCAGCCAAGCGACAGGGGGCCTAGTCGATGAGCAGTTCTTC
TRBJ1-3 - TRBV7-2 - CASSSDRLVGGNTIYF TGTGCCAGCAGCTCGGACAGACTCGTTGGGGGAAACACCATATATTTT
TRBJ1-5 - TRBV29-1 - CSAVGEGSSNQPQHF TGCAGCGCAGTAGGGGAGGGGTCCAGCAATCAGCCCCAGCATTTT
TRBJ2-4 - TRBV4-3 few CASSQLETKNIQYF TGCGCCAGCAGCCAGCTAGAGACCAAAAACATTCAGTACTTC
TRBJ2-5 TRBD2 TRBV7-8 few CASTLAALGETQYF TGTGCCAGCACTCTAGCGGCCTTAGGAGAGACCCAGTACTTC
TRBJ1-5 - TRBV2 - CASSEVRQGNQPQHF TGTGCCAGCAGTGAAGTCAGACAGGGCAATCAGCCCCAGCATTTT
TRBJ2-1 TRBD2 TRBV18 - CASSASGFRPNEQFF TGTGCCAGCTCAGCTAGCGGGTTTCGACCAAATGAGCAGTTCTTC
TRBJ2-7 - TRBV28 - CASRGSTSYEQYF TGTGCCAGCAGGGGCTCCACCTCCTACGAGCAGTACTTC
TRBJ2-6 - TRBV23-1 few CASSSRFGANVLTF TGCGCCAGCTCCTCTAGGTTTGGGGCCAACGTCCTGACTTTC
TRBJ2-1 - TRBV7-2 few CASSLIQGYNEQFF TGTGCCAGCAGCTTAATACAGGGCTACAATGAGCAGTTCTTC
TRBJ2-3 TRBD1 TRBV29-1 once CSVTGGPDTQYF TGCAGCGTTACAGGGGGCCCGGATACGCAGTATTTT
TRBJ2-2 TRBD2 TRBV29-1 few CSGLAGDNTGELFF TGCAGCGGACTAGCGGGAGATAACACCGGGGAGCTGTTTTTT
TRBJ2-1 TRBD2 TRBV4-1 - CASSQGDSGSWREQFF TGCGCCAGCAGCCAAGGGGATAGCGGGAGTTGGAGGGAGCAGTTCTTC
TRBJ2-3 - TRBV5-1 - CASTPGREDTQYF TGCGCCAGCACCCCGGGTCGGGAAGATACGCAGTATTTT
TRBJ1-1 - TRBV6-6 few CASRRSQGTNTEAFF TGTGCCAGCAGGCGCTCCCAAGGGACAAACACTGAAGCTTTCTTT
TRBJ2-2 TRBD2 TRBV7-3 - CASSLFPTTSELRRAGELFF TGTGCCAGCAGCTTATTTCCCACTACTAGCGAATTGAGGCGCGCCGGGGAGCTGTTTTTT
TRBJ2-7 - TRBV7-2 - CASSFQGGGLYEQYF TGTGCCAGCAGCTTCCAGGGGGGCGGCCTCTACGAGCAGTACTTC
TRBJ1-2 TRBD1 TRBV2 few CASRGGPETGVDGYTF TGTGCCAGCAGGGGGGGACCCGAGACAGGGGTGGATGGCTACACCTTC
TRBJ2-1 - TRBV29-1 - CSVEDPPARAHNEQFF TGCAGCGTTGAAGACCCACCTGCGAGGGCTCACAATGAGCAGTTCTTC
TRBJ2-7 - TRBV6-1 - CASSPRTQAWEQYF TGTGCCAGCAGTCCTCGGACACAGGCTTGGGAGCAGTACTTC
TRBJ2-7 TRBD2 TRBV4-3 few CASSPGLANHEQYF TGCGCCAGCAGCCCGGGACTAGCGAACCACGAGCAGTACTTC
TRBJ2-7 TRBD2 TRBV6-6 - CASSSLHSGNYEQYF TGTGCCAGCAGTTCTTTACATAGCGGGAACTACGAGCAGTACTTC
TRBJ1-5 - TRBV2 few CASSVSGNQPQHF TGTGCCAGCAGTGTTTCGGGGAATCAGCCCCAGCATTTT
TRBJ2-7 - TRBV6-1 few CASSGGQNYYEQYF TGTGCCAGCAGCGGCGGACAGAACTACTACGAGCAGTACTTC
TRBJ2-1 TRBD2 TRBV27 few CASSAGSSYNEQFF TGTGCCAGCTCAGCGGGAAGCTCCTACAATGAGCAGTTCTTC
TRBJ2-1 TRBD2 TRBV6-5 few CASGGLAGVNEQFF TGTGCCAGCGGGGGACTAGCGGGAGTAAATGAGCAGTTCTTC
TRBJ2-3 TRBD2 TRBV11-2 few CASSLRRSGKGTDTQYF TGTGCCAGCAGCTTAAGGAGGAGCGGGAAGGGTACAGATACGCAGTATTTT
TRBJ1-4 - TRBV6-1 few CASSARGGMDEKLFF TGTGCCAGCAGTGCCCGGGGCGGGATGGATGAAAAACTGTTTTTT
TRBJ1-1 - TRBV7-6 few CASSLIMSSEAFF TGTGCCAGCAGCTTAATCATGAGTTCTGAAGCTTTCTTT